These 29 T cell receptor beta chains came from one sample sequenced in a study of vaccination and CD4 T cells after COVID-19 (dated by TCRdb to the early 2020s). The protocol used for the library was PCR. The instrument was an Illumina iSeq 100. At the Johns Hopkins FTIC core, DNA from the cultured CD4+ T cells underwent TCR sequencing with the Oncomine TCR Beta short-read assay. Using fastp at Q25 and MiXCR, TCRdb reprocessed the public reads and kept productive beta chains. Identical CDR3 proteins give one entry, which carries the most common genes and DNA. This sample comprises some 9,900 distinct CDR3 sequences, around 30% of them detected only once. 9.8% of the sample goes to the ten largest clones. The treatment or condition label on this specimen signifies: approximately 9-day PBMC culture with coronavirus spike peptide pools or control peptides (ViraFEST assay). Their specific antigens are unknown.

Sequencing was performed on CD4+ T cells from blood, cultured in vitro, taken after SARS-CoV-2 vaccination. The origin of the receptors is a human donor who had recovered from COVID-19.

This clonotype was recorded a few times. The gene calls are TRBV5-4 and TRBJ2-3, with a possible D match to TRBD2 (6 bases). Deletions cut 0 bases from V and 0 bases from J, with 8 bases between. Germline V gene sequence: CDR1 SGHNT, CDR2 YYREEE (reference sequence). This CDR3 region has 15 residues. This CDR3 reads CASSLGGTSTDTQYF. The CDR3 DNA reads TGTGCCAGCAGCTTGGGCGGGACGAGCACAGATACGCAGTATTTT.

The rearrangement links TRBV28 to TRBJ1-1, with TRBD1 as a possible D gene (5 bases). V was trimmed by 7 bases and J by 3 bases, leaving 12 bases between them. CDR3 length equals 13 residues. The germline V gene has CDR1 MDHEN and CDR2 SYDVKM. DNA of the CDR3: TGTGCCAGCATTCTCACGGGGCACACTGAAGCTTTCTTT. Residues: CASILTGHTEAFF. The whole variable domain, filled in from reference TRBV28 and TRBJ1-1, reads DVKVTQSSRYLVKRTGEKVFLECVQDMDHENMFWYRQDPGLGLRLIYFSYDVKMKEKGDIPEGYSVSREKKERFSLILESASTNQTSMYLCASILTGHTEAFFGQGTRLTVV.

The chain links TRBV5-4 to TRBJ2-3, with D possibly matching TRBD2 (6 bases). The ends were cut back, 1 base at V and 2 bases at J, with 14 bases in the middle. Germline V CDR1 and CDR2: SGHNT, YYREEE (reference sequence). The CDR3 extends over 16 amino acids. The CDR3 DNA reads TGTGCCAGCAGCTTGTTTATAGCGGATAACACAGATACGCAGTATTTT. It is translated as CASSLFIADNTDTQYF.

V is TRBV20-1 and J is TRBJ2-7; 11 bases line up with TRBD2. Per the germline V gene, CDR1 is DFQATT and CDR2 is SNEGSKA (reference sequence). The CDR3 totals 16 residues. After removal of 0 bases from V and 3 bases from J, the junction contained 7 bases not matched to a gene. The CDR3 region is CSARDPSTSGSYEQYF. The CDR3 bases are TGCAGTGCTAGAGATCCGTCCACTAGCGGGAGCTACGAGCAGTACTTC.

This clonotype was seen a single time. Mismatch with germline at one junction end may stem from a read error. The V call is TRBV27, the J call TRBJ1-5, with D perhaps matching TRBD1 (6 bases). Per germline, CDR1 MNHEY and CDR2 SMNVEV (reference sequence). This CDR3 has 15 amino acids. The CDR3 reads CTSRWGAQPNQPQHF. The CDR3 nucleotides are TGTACCAGCAGGTGGGGGGCCCAGCCAAATCAGCCCCAGCATTTT.

This clonotype was counted a few times. The chain links TRBV20-1 to TRBJ1-2; tentatively, D is TRBD1 (6 bases). Germline V gene data show CDR1 as DFQATT and CDR2 as SNEGSKA (reference sequence). CDR3 size: 15 residues. The V end lost 5 bases, the J end lost 4 bases, and 20 bases lay between the germline ends. In DNA form, the CDR3 reads TGCAGTGCTGACCTGACAGGATATATATCCTATGGCTACACCTTC. Translating gives CSADLTGYISYGYTF.

The rearrangement joins TRBV6-1 to TRBJ1-3, with D perhaps matching TRBD1 (6 bases). The V and J ends lost 6 bases and 0 bases respectively, with 12 bases between them. CDR1 is MNHNS, CDR2 SASEGT, per germline. CDR3 length: 15 residues. The CDR3 bases are TGTGCCAGCAGCGTTACAGGGTCCTCTGGAAACACCATATATTTT. Its protein is CASSVTGSSGNTIYF.

This clonotype was recorded a few times. The chain recombines TRBV19 with TRBJ1-2, with D perhaps TRBD1 (6 bases). This CDR3 spans 13 amino acids. The germline CDR1 and CDR2 sequences are LNHDA and SQIVND (reference sequence). With 0 bases removed from V and 14 bases from J, the gap between germline ends came to 16 bases. DNA for the CDR3: TGTGCCAGTAGTATAGAAGGGGGGACGGTGGTGACCTTC. This encodes CASSIEGGTVVTF.

V and J are TRBV19 and TRBJ2-4; possibly TRBD2 for D (6 bases). This CDR3 has 14 amino acids. Germline V gene sequence: CDR1 LNHDA, CDR2 SQIVND (reference sequence). Trimming shortened V by 5 bases and J by 10 bases, and 18 bases separated the two germline ends. CDR3: CASSLLHPREIQYF. For the CDR3, the DNA is TGTGCCAGTAGTCTTTTACATCCCCGGGAGATTCAGTACTTC.

The table lists this clonotype with a few counts. The chain has TRBV20-1 and TRBJ2-7; D perhaps matches TRBD2 (6 bases). V was clipped by 6 bases and J by 7 bases, with 10 bases between them. Germline-derived CDR1 and CDR2 are DFQATT and SNEGSKA (reference sequence). This CDR3 has 10 residues. CDR3 sequence: CSAGGSEQYF. As DNA, the CDR3 is TGCAGTGCAGGAGGGTCGGAGCAGTACTTC.

In this sample, this clonotype is medium-sized. This chain joins TRBV2 and TRBJ1-1; 7 bases map to TRBD1. J was trimmed by 1 base and V by 5 bases; bases with no gene match: 4. Germline V gene sequence: CDR1 SNHLY, CDR2 FYNNEI. This CDR3 is built from 14 residues. CDR3 loop: CASSLQGRNTEAFF. In nucleotides, the CDR3 is TGTGCCAGCAGTCTACAGGGGAGGAACACTGAAGCTTTCTTT.

On this clonotype itself: This is likely a read error, given that the CDR3 carries no conserved phenylalanine or tryptophan at its end. V is TRBV7-3 and J is TRBJ1-6; D gene unclear. The ends were cut back, 4 bases at V and 6 bases at J, with 13 bases in the middle. The CDR3 is 15 residues long. Germline values: CDR1 SGHTA, CDR2 FQGTGA. CDR3 protein: CASSSRRDRNSPLHS. The CDR3 coding sequence is TGTGCCAGCAGCTCCAGGCGCGACCGTAATTCACCCCTCCACTCT.

The chain joins TRBV10-1 to TRBJ2-7, with D hard to call. The V and J ends lost 6 bases and 6 bases respectively, with 15 bases between them. The germline V gene has CDR1 WNHNN and CDR2 SYGVQD (reference sequence). The CDR3 consists of 13 residues. The DNA for the CDR3 is TGCGCCAGCAGCGACGGTGGCACGTCCGAGCAGTACTTC. Its translation: CASSDGGTSEQYF.

There are a few counts of this clonotype. The chain recombines TRBV7-2 with TRBJ2-1, with 8 bases identical to TRBD2. Germline V gene sequence: CDR1 SGHTA, CDR2 FQGNSA. CDR3 length equals 13 residues. The trim removed 4 bases at V and 7 bases at J, leaving 3 bases unmatched. The CDR3 reads CASSSRGGNEQFF. DNA for the CDR3: TGTGCCAGCAGCTCCCGGGGGGGAAATGAGCAGTTCTTC.

This clonotype has more than one count but fewer than ten. The chain combines TRBV6-4 with TRBJ1-5; TRBD1 aligns across 8 bases. This CDR3 contains 16 residues. CDR1 is MRHNA and CDR2 is SNTAGT in the germline V gene. V was clipped by 6 bases and J by 5 bases; unmatched bases: 12. The CDR3 DNA reads TGTGCCAGCAGCGCGCTCCGGGACAGGTTCTATCAGCCCCAGCATTTT. Its translation is CASSALRDRFYQPQHF.

The V and J genes are TRBV18 and TRBJ1-2, with TRBD1 identical over 9 bases. The CDR3 spans 14 residues. The junction had 3 bases not matched to a gene; V was cut back by 4 bases and J by 3 bases. The germline gives CDR1 KGHSH, CDR2 LQKENI. This CDR3 reads CASSLDRGYYGYTF. The CDR3 DNA follows: TGTGCCAGCTCACTGGACAGGGGATACTATGGCTACACCTTC.

This chain joins TRBV6-5 and TRBJ1-3, with 9 bases aligning to TRBD1. The CDR3 runs to 17 residues. Germline-derived CDR1 and CDR2 are MNHEY and SVGAGI. The J segment lost 4 bases and the V segment lost 4 bases, leaving 11 bases of the junction unmatched. CDR3 amino acids: CASSLTGTGLGGNTIYF. CDR3 sequence (DNA): TGTGCCAGCAGTTTGACCGGGACAGGGTTGGGGGGAAACACCATATATTTT.

This clonotype was seen a handful of times. J is TRBJ1-1 and V is TRBV27, with 7 bases fitting TRBD1. V shed 5 bases, J shed 4 bases, and the junction held 13 bases outside the gene matches. The CDR3 contains 16 residues. The V gene's germline CDR1 is MNHEY and CDR2 SMNVEV (reference sequence). The CDR3 spells CASSPLTGLEFTEAFF. CDR3 sequence (DNA): TGTGCCAGCAGTCCCCTGACAGGGTTGGAGTTCACTGAAGCTTTCTTT.

V gene TRBV7-3 combines with J gene TRBJ2-1, with D possibly being TRBD1 (6 bases). Per germline, CDR1 SGHTA and CDR2 FQGTGA. The CDR3 sequence is 14 residues long. V was cut by 5 bases and J by 5 bases, with 13 bases left in between. DNA for the CDR3: TGTGCCAGCAGCAACGGGCAGGGGAACAATGAGCAGTTCTTC. This encodes CASSNGQGNNEQFF.

A few counts support this clonotype. The J gene is TRBJ2-3, the V gene TRBV7-2; tentatively, D is TRBD1 (5 bases). The CDR3 is made up of 14 amino acids. Germline V CDR1 and CDR2: SGHTA, FQGNSA. Trimming pared 1 base from V and 2 bases from J, leaving 7 bases between. The CDR3 DNA is TGTGCCAGCAGCTTAGGACAGCCCACAGATACGCAGTATTTT. It codes for CASSLGQPTDTQYF.

The table lists this clonotype with a few counts. The chain joins TRBV12-3 or TRBV12-4 to TRBJ1-5, with unresolved D. V lost 5 bases to trimming and J lost 9 bases, with 23 bases between them. The CDR3 loop spans 16 amino acids. The CDR3 is CASSRKGRRERAPQHF. The CDR3 DNA sequence: TGTGCCAGCAGTAGAAAAGGACGGAGGGAGAGGGCGCCCCAGCATTTT.

The chain couples TRBV20-1 to TRBJ1-2; 10 nucleotides match TRBD1. The V gene's germline CDR1 is DFQATT and CDR2 SNEGSKA (reference sequence). V dropped 4 bases and J dropped 3; count of bases not matched to a gene: 14. There are 17 residues in the CDR3. This chain's CDR3 is CSATRQGAEVSYYGYTF. Here the CDR3 DNA reads TGCAGTGCTACCCGACAGGGGGCCGAGGTCTCCTACTATGGCTACACCTTC.

V usage is TRBV12-3 or TRBV12-4 and J usage is TRBJ2-1, with D perhaps being TRBD1 or TRBD2 (6 bases each). This CDR3 spans 15 amino acids. With 4 bases removed from V and 8 bases from J, the gap between germline ends came to 18 bases. The DNA for the CDR3 is TGTGCCAGCAGTTCCAACTCCCACGGGGGCGATGAGCAGTTCTTC. As protein: CASSSNSHGGDEQFF.

This chain links TRBV29-1 with TRBJ1-1; D gene unclear. V lost 4 bases, J lost 2 bases, and 8 bases lay in between. In germline, CDR1 is SQVTM, CDR2 ANQGSEA. The CDR3 spans 12 residues. In nucleotides, the CDR3 is TGCAGCGTTGGACACCTCAACACTGAAGCTTTCTTT. It encodes CSVGHLNTEAFF.

This clonotype was seen more than once but under ten times. V usage is TRBV2 and J usage is TRBJ2-6; 11 bases are shared with TRBD1. The CDR3 has 18 residues. The germline V gene has CDR1 SNHLY and CDR2 FYNNEI. The V gene end was trimmed by 10 bases and the J gene end by 1 base; junction bases not matched to a gene: 12. CDR3 sequence (DNA): TGTGCCAAACGAGCCGGGACAGGGGGGATTTCTGGGGCCAACGTCCTGACTTTC. The encoded protein is CAKRAGTGGISGANVLTF.

The chain is built from TRBV6-1 and TRBJ1-2, with a possible D match to TRBD1 (6 bases). The germline V and J ends were trimmed by 5 bases and 6 bases, with 16 bases remaining between them. Germline V gene data show CDR1 as MNHNS and CDR2 as SASEGT. There are 14 residues in the CDR3. CDR3 sequence: CASSLLRQEDGYTF. In DNA form, the CDR3 reads TGTGCCAGCAGTCTGCTCCGACAGGAGGATGGCTACACCTTC.

CDR3 residues: CASSPQSSGNTIYF. As DNA, the CDR3 is TGTGCCAGCAGTCCTCAGAGCTCTGGAAACACCATATATTTT. The rearrangement uses TRBV28 and TRBJ1-3, with D hard to call. Germline CDR1 is MDHEN and CDR2 is SYDVKM. With 5 bases removed from V and 0 bases from J, the gap between germline ends came to 8 bases. The CDR3 runs 14 residues.

V usage is TRBV20-1 and J usage is TRBJ2-7; 8 bases fit TRBD2. Germline assignment: CDR1 DFQATT and CDR2 SNEGSKA (reference sequence). V was pared by 0 bases and J by 4 bases, with 8 bases of the junction left unmatched. The CDR3 has 15 amino acids. CDR3 bases: TGCAGTGCTAGAGATCCGGCGGGAGGCTCGTACGAGCAGTACTTC. Encoded protein: CSARDPAGGSYEQYF.

This clonotype was counted between two and nine times. The V gene is TRBV19, the J gene TRBJ1-2; D possibly corresponds to TRBD1 (6 bases). CDR1 LNHDA and CDR2 SQIVND come from the germline V gene (reference sequence). This CDR3 is 14 amino acids long. The germline V and J ends were trimmed by 7 bases and 2 bases, with 14 bases remaining between them. CDR3 sequence reads: CASTPTGLNYGYTF. CDR3 DNA: TGTGCCAGTACCCCGACAGGTTTGAACTATGGCTACACCTTC. Based on the CDR3 plus reference TRBV19 and TRBJ1-2, the full variable domain is DGGITQSPKYLFRKEGQNVTLSCEQNLNHDAMYWYRQDPGQGLRLIYYSQIVNDFQKGDIAEGYSVSREKKESFPLTVTSAQKNPTAFYLCASTPTGLNYGYTFGSGTRLTVV.